This T cell receptor (beta chain) emerged from a study of blood T cell repertoires in COVID-19. About the study: Samples came from the United States, Italy and Spain, spanning acute and convalescent COVID-19. Sample material is recorded as cDNA or gDNA derived from T cells, B-cell-depleted T cells, or PBMCs.

This clone was observed a few times. Sequence at one end of the junction differs from germline and may be a read error. Seattle's cohort entered during active infection and was followed longitudinally. The CDR3 is 12 amino acids. The germline V gene has CDR1 SGHAT and CDR2 FQNNGV. As handled by the study authors: Reference gene primer amplification in the assay estimated nucleated cell counts. The assay was immunoSEQ multiplex PCR, and TCRdb's table has in-frame clones only and misses some. V and J calls and clone size are as listed in that table; D and trimming were resolved from the DNA. The data contain 350,000 to 500,000 clones, approximately 90% of them seen just once; the ten biggest clones take up 0.65% to 1%.

Source material: peripheral blood. The receptor was isolated from a man aged 18 to 29 with COVID-19, enrolled during active disease. This rearrangement joins TRBV11-2 to TRBJ2-7, with D possibly matching TRBD2 (5 bases). The CDR3 region has the DNA TGTGCCAGCAGCTCCGGGGTCTACCGCCCTCGCTTC. Translating it yields CASSSGVYRPRF.